This TCR beta chain was found in a study of beta chain features in type 1 diabetes. About the study: Healthy donors and patients showed comparable age, gender and cell yields.

Since all of the isolated RNA was reverse transcribed, expressed TCRB transcripts were what got sequenced. Assay used: immunoSEQ multiplex PCR; TCRdb lists only in-frame clones, some missing. Of 240,000 or so clones in the sample, about 20% are singletons; the top ten hold roughly 0.028%. The sample holds a few counts of this clone. Its antigen is not known. Other DNA sequences in this specimen translate into the identical CDR3. Broader study findings: Shorter TCRB CDR3s, moderately but significantly so, were found in Type 1 diabetes patients in all four CD4+ subsets. A greater similarity of naive, central memory and Treg TCRB repertoires was seen among patients than among healthy donors.

The sequenced sample was naive CD4+ T cells from blood. The TCR comes from a woman aged 35 to 49 with type 1 diabetes.

The CDR3 coding sequence is TGCAGCGTTGAGGTTCCGGGGTACGAGCAGTACTTC. Translating it yields CSVEVPGYEQYF. The V and J genes are TRBV29-1 and TRBJ2-7, with D tentatively TRBD2 (5 bases). The CDR3 has 12 residues. The germline V gene encodes CDR1 SQVTM and CDR2 ANQGSEA. Trimming stripped 3 bases from V and 4 bases from J, with 10 bases between.